This is a list of T cell receptor beta chains from one sample in a study of blood T cells in healthy people across ages. TCRdb reanalysed the 5' RACE reads using MiXCR and keeps one entry per CDR3 protein. Here the sample spans roughly 1.6 million distinct CDR3 sequences, about 32% being singletons. Sequences were obtained from blood. Receptors originate from a woman younger than 45 in good health. The CDR3 runs from the conserved cysteine through the conserved F or W. Fields, in order: D gene, J gene, clone size, V gene, CDR3 protein, CDR3 DNA. D genes are given only for firm matches. Not every row has a clone size; where given, it reads once, few, many or a size class.

D gene: TRBD2; J gene: TRBJ2-3; clone size: few; V gene: TRBV5-1; CDR3 protein: CASSTAGGRGDTQYF; CDR3 DNA: TGCGCCAGCAGCACAGCGGGGGGCAGGGGGGATACGCAGTATTTT
D gene: -; J gene: TRBJ2-3; clone size: -; V gene: TRBV7-2; CDR3 protein: CANSLGVGADTLYF; CDR3 DNA: TGTGCCAACAGCTTAGGGGTGGGCGCAGATACGCTGTATTTT
D gene: -; J gene: TRBJ2-3; clone size: -; V gene: TRBV5-6; CDR3 protein: CASSLRRTQNRGRYTDTQYF; CDR3 DNA: TGTGCCAGCAGCCTTCGGAGAACGCAAAACCGGGGACGGTACACAGATACGCAGTATTTT
D gene: -; J gene: TRBJ1-2; clone size: few; V gene: TRBV6-5; CDR3 protein: CASSYEWGRGVRNYGYTF; CDR3 DNA: TGTGCCAGCAGTTACGAGTGGGGCAGGGGCGTCAGAAACTATGGCTACACCTTC
D gene: TRBD2; J gene: TRBJ2-7; clone size: few; V gene: TRBV5-1; CDR3 protein: CASSRTSGGESSYEQYF; CDR3 DNA: TGCGCCAGCAGCAGGACTAGCGGGGGGGAGAGCTCCTACGAGCAGTACTTC
D gene: -; J gene: TRBJ2-1; clone size: few; V gene: TRBV9; CDR3 protein: CASSATTRQVEGEQFF; CDR3 DNA: TGTGCCAGCAGCGCAACTACACGACAGGTTGAGGGTGAGCAGTTCTTC
D gene: -; J gene: TRBJ2-7; clone size: -; V gene: TRBV28; CDR3 protein: CASSLAAASSYEQYF; CDR3 DNA: TGTGCCAGCAGTTTGGCAGCGGCGAGCTCCTACGAGCAGTACTTC
D gene: -; J gene: TRBJ1-5; clone size: -; V gene: TRBV28; CDR3 protein: CASSPQISNPPQHF; CDR3 DNA: TGTGCCAGCAGTCCCCAGATTAGCAATCCGCCCCAGCATTTT
D gene: TRBD1; J gene: TRBJ1-2; clone size: few; V gene: TRBV12-3/TRBV12-4; CDR3 protein: CASSSGGSGYGYTF; CDR3 DNA: TGTGCCAGCAGTTCAGGGGGTTCTGGCTATGGCTACACCTTC
D gene: -; J gene: TRBJ1-2; clone size: -; V gene: TRBV7-9; CDR3 protein: CASSSENGYTF; CDR3 DNA: TGTGCCAGCAGTTCCGAAAATGGCTACACCTTC
D gene: -; J gene: TRBJ1-5; clone size: few; V gene: TRBV6-6; CDR3 protein: CASSLLGGNRPQHF; CDR3 DNA: TGTGCCAGCAGCTTACTGGGGGGAAATCGGCCCCAGCATTTT
D gene: -; J gene: TRBJ1-2; clone size: few; V gene: TRBV30; CDR3 protein: CAWSEVRKHYGYTF; CDR3 DNA: TGTGCCTGGAGTGAGGTCAGGAAACACTATGGCTACACCTTC
D gene: -; J gene: TRBJ2-1; clone size: -; V gene: TRBV20-1; CDR3 protein: CSARLPRSSYNEQFF; CDR3 DNA: TGCAGTGCTAGATTACCTCGCAGCTCCTACAATGAGCAGTTCTTC
D gene: -; J gene: TRBJ2-7; clone size: many; V gene: TRBV29-1; CDR3 protein: CSVAAGREQYF; CDR3 DNA: TGCAGCGTTGCAGCCGGGAGAGAGCAGTACTTC
D gene: -; J gene: TRBJ2-3; clone size: few; V gene: TRBV20-1; CDR3 protein: CSASAGGGTDTQYF; CDR3 DNA: TGCAGTGCTAGTGCCGGGGGTGGCACAGATACGCAGTATTTT
D gene: TRBD1; J gene: TRBJ2-7; clone size: once; V gene: TRBV6-6; CDR3 protein: CASRTTGGDEQYF; CDR3 DNA: TGTGCCAGCAGAACGACAGGGGGCGACGAGCAGTACTTC
D gene: -; J gene: TRBJ1-5; clone size: -; V gene: TRBV20-1; CDR3 protein: CSACSGNQPQHF; CDR3 DNA: TGCAGTGCCTGCTCGGGAAATCAGCCCCAGCATTTT
D gene: -; J gene: TRBJ2-3; clone size: few; V gene: TRBV6-1; CDR3 protein: CASSDTIPPTDTQYF; CDR3 DNA: TGTGCCAGCAGTGATACGATTCCCCCCACAGATACGCAGTATTTT
D gene: -; J gene: TRBJ2-7; clone size: few; V gene: TRBV10-3; CDR3 protein: CAAGGRDYEQYF; CDR3 DNA: TGTGCCGCTGGAGGGCGAGACTACGAGCAGTACTTC
D gene: TRBD2; J gene: TRBJ2-1; clone size: -; V gene: TRBV20-1; CDR3 protein: CSARGRLAGGPSYNEQFF; CDR3 DNA: TGCAGTGCTAGGGGAAGACTAGCGGGGGGCCCGAGCTACAATGAGCAGTTCTTC
D gene: TRBD2; J gene: TRBJ2-1; clone size: few; V gene: TRBV11-2; CDR3 protein: CASSPYTSGYEQFF; CDR3 DNA: TGTGCCAGCAGCCCATACACTAGCGGGTATGAGCAGTTCTTC
D gene: -; J gene: TRBJ2-3; clone size: -; V gene: TRBV15; CDR3 protein: CATSRDSSVSTDTQYF; CDR3 DNA: TGTGCCACCAGCAGAGACTCTAGCGTGAGCACAGATACGCAGTATTTT
D gene: -; J gene: TRBJ1-1; clone size: -; V gene: TRBV30; CDR3 protein: CAWSPGNTEAFF; CDR3 DNA: TGTGCCTGGAGTCCGGGGAACACTGAAGCTTTCTTT
D gene: -; J gene: TRBJ2-1; clone size: -; V gene: TRBV7-3; CDR3 protein: CASSQGQGPGNEQFF; CDR3 DNA: TGTGCCAGCAGCCAGGGACAAGGACCTGGTAATGAGCAGTTCTTC